This T cell receptor beta chain was captured by sequencing in a study of CD8+ T cells in alopecia areata. On the study more broadly: Twice a day, 5 to 10 mg of oral tofacitinib was administered to treated patients.

cDNA prepared by RNA extraction and subsequent reverse transcription served as the template for sequencing. Produced via immunoSEQ multiplex PCR; TCRdb's table is partial and in-frame only. The table records hundreds of thousands of clones, around two fifths of them present only once. The CDR3 length is 14 residues. Trimming left V 7 bases short and J 0 bases short, with 12 bases between. Germline values: CDR1 MNHNS, CDR2 SASEGT. The treatment was: oral pan-JAK inhibitor, 5-10 mg twice daily. Patients with alopecia areata provided lesional scalp punch biopsies as well as peripheral blood. This TCR was recovered from a human donor with alopecia areata. The rearrangement joins TRBV6-1 to TRBJ1-2; D is ambiguous. The sequenced sample was CD4+ T cells sorted from blood, obtained at approximately week 31, from a patient treated with tofacitinib. CDR3 region: CASTPGRANYGYTF. For the CDR3, the DNA is TGTGCCAGCACCCCAGGACGAGCTAACTATGGCTACACCTTC.